In its sample, the clone carrying this TCR beta chain was seen many times. Its antigen is currently unknown. TCRdb independently ran MiXCR on the reads; one entry per CDR3 protein. The sample consists of 210,000 or so distinct CDR3 sequences, under 8.5% of them appearing once. This record comes from a study of T cell repertoires in cytomegalovirus infection. For the study at large: CMV infection and matching HLA type were both indicated by public TCR beta signatures.

The study, taken as a whole, reports: Dominating the ex vivo response were TCR beta clonotypes that were CMV-specific and HLA-C-restricted. Frequencies of public TCR beta families were cumulated, and this identified carriers of CMV plus the relevant HLA.

Sequenced: PBMCs. The source of this sequence is a human donor in good health (CMV status not recorded). Some clones in this sample may be carry-over from other donors' samples.

The DNA for the CDR3 is TGTGCCAGCAGTTCTGGTTTGCGGGACAGGGCAAATCAGCCCCAGCATTTT. Protein product: CASSSGLRDRANQPQHF. The V and J genes are TRBV6-2 or TRBV6-3 and TRBJ1-5; TRBD1 matches at 9 bases. Trimming at V came to 4 bases and at J to 4 bases, leaving 11 bases not matched to a gene. This CDR3 comprises 17 residues. In germline, CDR1 is MNHEY, CDR2 SVGEGT.